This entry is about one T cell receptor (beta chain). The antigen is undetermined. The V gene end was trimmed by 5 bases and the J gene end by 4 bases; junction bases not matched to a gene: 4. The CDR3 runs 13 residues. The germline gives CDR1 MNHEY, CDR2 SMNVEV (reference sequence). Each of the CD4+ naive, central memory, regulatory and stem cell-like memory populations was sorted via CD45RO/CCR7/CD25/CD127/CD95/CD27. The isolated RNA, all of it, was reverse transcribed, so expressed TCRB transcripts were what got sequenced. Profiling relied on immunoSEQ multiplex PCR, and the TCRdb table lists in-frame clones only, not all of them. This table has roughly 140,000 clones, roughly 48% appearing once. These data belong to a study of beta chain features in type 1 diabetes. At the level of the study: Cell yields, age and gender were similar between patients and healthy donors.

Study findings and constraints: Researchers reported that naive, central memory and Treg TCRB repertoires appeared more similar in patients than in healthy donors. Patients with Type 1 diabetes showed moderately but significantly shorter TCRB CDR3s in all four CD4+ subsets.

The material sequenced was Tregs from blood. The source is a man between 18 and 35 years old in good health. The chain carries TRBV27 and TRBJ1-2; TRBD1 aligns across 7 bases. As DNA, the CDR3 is TGTGCCAGCAGTCGACAGGGCCCCTATGGCTACACCTTC. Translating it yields CASSRQGPYGYTF.